This T cell receptor beta chain stems from a study of cytomegalovirus exposure and HLA in healthy donors. Study conclusions and caveats: Across donors, presence/absence analyses took sequencing depth to be roughly uniform.

CDR3 length: 14 amino acids. Germline CDR1 reads LNHDA; CDR2 reads SQIVND (reference sequence). The V and J ends lost 5 bases and 8 bases respectively, with 18 bases between them. Amplification used 60 Vbeta primers and 13 Jbeta primers. The table came from immunoSEQ multiplex PCR; TCRdb's copy has only in-frame clones and leaves some out. The sample lists about 97,000 clones; around 79% were seen once. Concerning this clone: What it binds is unknown.

This chain joins TRBV19 and TRBJ1-2; D is unclear. The source is a woman in her 40s in good health and CMV-seronegative. What was sequenced was PBMCs. The CDR3 here is CASSRESAFLGYTF. CDR3 coding DNA: TGTGCCAGTAGTCGAGAGTCTGCCTTCTTAGGCTACACCTTC.